This TCR beta chain was identified in a study of blood T cell repertoires in COVID-19. Study-wide background: COVID-19 samples from acute and convalescent phases originated in the United States, Italy and Spain. PBMCs, B-cell-depleted T cells, or T cells provided the cDNA or gDNA that made up the material.

The Seattle patients, enrolled during active infection, were followed longitudinally. In the original workflow: Estimated nucleated cell counts came from reference gene primer amplification. Sequenced by immunoSEQ multiplex PCR; TCRdb stores in-frame clones only, minus some. V and J calls and clone size are as listed in that table; D and trimming were resolved from the DNA. The table lists about 230,000 clones, over 75% of them singletons. CDR1 and CDR2 (germline): SGHNT, YYREEE (reference sequence). The CDR3 is 14 amino acids. With V trimmed by 7 bases and J by 8 bases, 10 bases remained unmatched. The V gene is TRBV5-4, the J gene TRBJ1-2, with 11 bases aligning to TRBD1. This sequence originates from a man between 50 and 59 years old with COVID-19, enrolled during active disease. Material: peripheral blood. CDR3 bases: TGTGCCAGCGCATGGGACAGGGGGTTACAGGGCTACACCTTC. Protein: CASAWDRGLQGYTF.